This is a list of T cell receptor beta chains from one sample in a study of identical twins. TCRdb itself ran the 5' RACE reads through MiXCR, one entry per CDR3 protein. The data hold 200,000 to 250,000 distinct CDR3 sequences, with approximately 8.3% observed a single time. This sample also belongs to another study, concerning yellow fever vaccine responses in identical twins.

The sequenced sample consisted of memory (CD45RO+) T cells sorted from blood. The receptors shown here come from a woman aged 18-29 years in good health. CDR3s include the opening cysteine and the closing phenylalanine or tryptophan. The D gene is left open where the match is weak. Only some rows state a clone size, as once, few, many or a class for expanded clones.

j_call	d_call	clone_size	v_call	cdr3_nt	cdr3_aa
TRBJ2-2	.	many	TRBV12-3/TRBV12-4	TGTGCCAGCAGTCCCGGGGGGGAGCTGTTTTTT	CASSPGGELFF
TRBJ2-2	TRBD2	.	TRBV12-3/TRBV12-4	TGTGCCAGCAGTTTAAAGGCGACTAGCGGGAGTACGATCGCCGGGGAGCTGTTTTTT	CASSLKATSGSTIAGELFF
TRBJ2-7	TRBD1	many	TRBV5-6	TGTGCCAGCAGCCCTAGACAGGGAACGTCCTACGAGCAGTACTTC	CASSPRQGTSYEQYF
TRBJ2-7	TRBD2	.	TRBV10-3	TGTGCCATCAGTGTGGGGACTAGCGGCTACGAGCAGTACTTC	CAISVGTSGYEQYF
TRBJ1-1	.	.	TRBV27	TGTGCCAGCAGTTTATCATCAGGGAACACTGAAGCTTTCTTT	CASSLSSGNTEAFF
TRBJ2-6	TRBD2	.	TRBV4-2	TGTGCCAGCAGCGGGGGGGAGGGCTCTGGGGCCAACGTCCTGACTTTC	CASSGGEGSGANVLTF
TRBJ2-2	TRBD2	few	TRBV6-2/TRBV6-3	TGTGCCAGCAGGTCCAGCGGGGCCGGGGAGCTGTTTTTT	CASRSSGAGELFF
TRBJ2-3	.	.	TRBV5-1	TGCGCCAGCAGAGGTGGGGGCGCCGCAGATACGCAGTATTTT	CASRGGGAADTQYF
TRBJ2-3	.	many	TRBV5-1	TGCGCCAGCAGCTTGCCCCTTCTATCTACGGGGTCCACCCCCACAGATACGCAGTATTTT	CASSLPLLSTGSTPTDTQYF
TRBJ2-7	TRBD1	.	TRBV3-1	TGTGCCAGCAGCCAAGCTCCGGGACAGGCCTACGAGCAGTACTTC	CASSQAPGQAYEQYF
TRBJ2-2	.	few	TRBV4-3	TGCGCCAGCAGCCAAGACGGACGGGCCACCGGGGAGCTGTTTTTT	CASSQDGRATGELFF
TRBJ2-5	.	many	TRBV10-3	TGTGCCATCAGTGAGTGGCCGGAAGAGACCCAGTACTTC	CAISEWPEETQYF
TRBJ2-3	.	.	TRBV5-1	TGCGCCAGCTCCACAAGCCTGAAAACAGGCCCAGATACGCAGTATTTT	CASSTSLKTGPDTQYF
TRBJ2-2	.	many	TRBV12-3/TRBV12-4	TGTGCCAGCAGTCTGGGAAAGGTCGGGGAGCTGTTTTTT	CASSLGKVGELFF
TRBJ2-5	TRBD2	.	TRBV7-2	TGTGCCAGCAGCCTGACTAGCGGGGGGGGCGAGACCCAGTACTTC	CASSLTSGGGETQYF
TRBJ1-1	.	.	TRBV7-6	TGTGCCAGCAGCTTAAACAAGGGAGTTGGTACTGAAGCTTTCTTT	CASSLNKGVGTEAFF
TRBJ1-4	.	many	TRBV3-1	TGTGCCAGCAGCCAAGACAGAGCTGAAAAACTGTTTTTT	CASSQDRAEKLFF
TRBJ2-7	.	few	TRBV28	TGTGCCAGCAGTTTGCCCGCGGCGGGACGAGCCTACGAGCAGTACTTC	CASSLPAAGRAYEQYF
TRBJ2-1	TRBD1	few	TRBV7-9	TGTGCCAGCAGCTCCGGACAGGGGGCCGATGAGCAGTTCTTC	CASSSGQGADEQFF
TRBJ2-1	.	few	TRBV2	TGTGCCAGCATGTTCTACAATGAGCAGTTCTTC	CASMFYNEQFF
TRBJ1-1	.	many	TRBV7-2	TGTGCCAGCAGCCGCGGGACACAAAACACTGAAGCTTTCTTT	CASSRGTQNTEAFF
TRBJ1-5	TRBD1	many	TRBV2	TGTGCCAGCAGTGAAAGTCGGGGAGTCCCGCAGGGGGCCTGGAGCAATCAGCCCCAGCATTTT	CASSESRGVPQGAWSNQPQHF
TRBJ2-7	TRBD1	.	TRBV5-1	TGCGCCAGTACACAGGGGAGTCTCTACGAGCAGTACTTC	CASTQGSLYEQYF
TRBJ2-2	.	few	TRBV5-1	TGCGCCAGCAGCTTGTCTATCCTAGACGGCACCGGGGAGCTGTTTTTT	CASSLSILDGTGELFF
TRBJ2-5	TRBD1	.	TRBV9	TGTGCCAGCAGCGCCACAGGGGTATGGGAGACCCAGTACTTC	CASSATGVWETQYF
TRBJ2-3	TRBD2	many	TRBV3-1	TGTGCCAGCTGGTATAGCGGGGGTGCAGATACGCAGTATTTT	CASWYSGGADTQYF
TRBJ2-1	TRBD2	many	TRBV9	TGTGCCAGCAGCTCCCGATTCAGCGGGAGGGAAAAGAATGAGCAGTTCTTC	CASSSRFSGREKNEQFF
TRBJ2-2	.	many	TRBV4-3	TGCGCCAGCAGCCAAGATTCGGCTGGGGTCAACGGGGAGCTGTTTTTT	CASSQDSAGVNGELFF
TRBJ1-6	.	many	TRBV4-3	TGCGCCAGCAGCCAAGAGGTCAAGAGCTCCTATAATTCACCCCTCCACTTT	CASSQEVKSSYNSPLHF
TRBJ1-6	TRBD1	many	TRBV6-5	TGTGCCAGCAGTTACCGGGGACAGGAGAATTCACCCCTCCACTTT	CASSYRGQENSPLHF
TRBJ2-3	TRBD2	many	TRBV6-4	TGTGCCAGCAGTGACGGGGACTACAGCACAGATACGCAGTATTTT	CASSDGDYSTDTQYF
TRBJ2-7	.	many	TRBV4-2	TGTGCCAGCAGCCAAGATCTAGGAGCGAGCTCCTACGAGCAGTACTTC	CASSQDLGASSYEQYF
TRBJ2-2	.	.	TRBV5-1	TGCGCCAGCACCGCAGGGTTTTTCGGGGAGCTGTTTTTT	CASTAGFFGELFF
TRBJ2-3	TRBD2	few	TRBV25-1	TGTGCCAGCAGTGAATCCCGGGGGGGCACAGATACGCAGTATTTT	CASSESRGGTDTQYF
TRBJ2-4	TRBD1	.	TRBV6-5	TGTGCCAGCAGTTATCCACCCGGGACAGGGGTATACAAAAACATTCAGTACTTC	CASSYPPGTGVYKNIQYF
TRBJ2-2	.	.	TRBV2	TGTGCCAGCATTGCCGGGACACGGAACGGGGAGCTGTTTTTT	CASIAGTRNGELFF
TRBJ1-1	.	few	TRBV20-1	TGCAGTGCCCAACAACCCTACGAGTCTGAAGCTTTCTTT	CSAQQPYESEAFF
TRBJ1-2	TRBD1	.	TRBV4-2	TGTGCCAGCAGCCAAGAGATTGGACAGGCTGGCTACACCTTC	CASSQEIGQAGYTF
TRBJ2-1	.	few	TRBV20-1	TGCAGTGCGGAAGGGACCAGGGATGAGCAGTTCTTC	CSAEGTRDEQFF
TRBJ2-3	.	few	TRBV4-2	TGTGCCAGCAGCCAGGGTGACAGGAGGGCCACAGATACGCAGTATTTT	CASSQGDRRATDTQYF